This TCR beta chain was sequenced for a study of blood T cell repertoires in COVID-19. Study information: Samples of COVID-19 (acute and convalescent) were obtained from the United States, Italy and Spain. The cDNA or gDNA used as material had been derived from T cells, B-cell-depleted T cells, or PBMCs.

Per the original methods: Counts of nucleated cells, estimated from reference gene primer amplification, were obtained. Clones were sequenced by immunoSEQ multiplex PCR, and TCRdb holds only the in-frame ones, with some missing. The V and J calls and clone size come from that table; D and trimming were worked out from the DNA. The table includes approximately 150,000 clones, approximately 84% detected once. The sequence came from a human donor with acute or convalescent COVID-19. The donor label of this sample is uncertain. Sequencing input: peripheral blood.

For the CDR3, the DNA is TGTGCCAGCATTCCACAGTATAATTCACCCCTCCACTTT. Protein: CASIPQYNSPLHF. The chain links TRBV6-6 to TRBJ1-6, with D unresolved. The CDR3 sequence is 13 residues long. V lost 7 bases and J 4 bases, leaving 8 bases between the germline ends. CDR1 and CDR2 (germline): MNHNY, SVGAGI (reference sequence).